These 22 T cell receptor beta chains were sequenced from one sample in a study of T cell repertoires in cytomegalovirus infection. Their target antigens are unknown. One entry per CDR3 protein, called by TCRdb with MiXCR from the reads. This table holds about 830,000 distinct CDR3 sequences, approximately 32% found once. The sample was cultured CD8+ T cells from PBMCs, taken from culture after CMV antigen stimulation. The receptor source for this set is a human donor in good health (CMV status not recorded). Some clones in this sample may be carry-over from other donors' samples.

This clonotype was seen only a few times. The chain recombines TRBV19 with TRBJ1-1; D unresolved. The germline CDR1 and CDR2 sequences are LNHDA and SQIVND (reference sequence). V lost 5 bases, J lost 5 bases, and 18 bases lay in between. The CDR3 extends over 15 amino acids. The CDR3 loop reads CASSLQDPSWTEAFF. For the CDR3, the DNA is TGTGCCAGTAGTCTCCAGGACCCAAGTTGGACTGAAGCTTTCTTT.

This sequence joins TRBV29-1 and TRBJ1-2; no clear D gene. Germline V lookup: CDR1 SQVTM, CDR2 ANQGSEA. Trimming cost V 1 base and J 8 bases, with 11 bases left between them. The CDR3 length is 12 residues. CDR3 sequence: CSVEGRQGGYTF. CDR3 in DNA: TGCAGCGTTGAAGGGCGCCAAGGGGGCTACACCTTC.

This clonotype was observed a handful of times. CDR3 in DNA: TGTGCCAGCAGCCCTAATTGGCTATTTCCCTCTGGGGCCAACGTCCTGACTTTC. Its protein is CASSPNWLFPSGANVLTF. V gene TRBV14 combines with J gene TRBJ2-6, with D unresolved. Trimming cost V 4 bases and J 0 bases, with 16 bases left between them. The germline V gene encodes CDR1 SGHDN and CDR2 FVKESK. The length of the CDR3 is 18 residues.

The chain is built from TRBV19 and TRBJ2-7; D uncertain. CDR3 length: 13 amino acids. The V gene's germline CDR1 is LNHDA and CDR2 SQIVND (reference sequence). The V gene lost 4 bases and the J gene lost 6 bases, with 13 bases spanning the gap. CDR3 in amino acids: CASSTASLREQYF. The CDR3 DNA follows: TGTGCCAGTAGTACCGCCAGCTTGCGCGAGCAGTACTTC.

The J gene is TRBJ1-1, the V gene TRBV6-2 or TRBV6-3; TRBD1 matches at 7 bases. With 6 bases clipped from V and 3 bases from J, the junction kept 7 bases outside the gene matches. Looked up from germline, CDR1 is MNHEY and CDR2 is SVGEGT. This CDR3 contains 14 residues. CDR3 sequence: CASSSGGQHTEAFF. The CDR3 coding sequence is TGTGCCAGCAGCTCCGGGGGACAGCACACTGAAGCTTTCTTT.

The chain couples TRBV6-6 to TRBJ2-2, with D tentatively TRBD1 or TRBD2 (5 bases each). This CDR3 region has 10 residues. V was pared by 6 bases and J by 15 bases, with 11 bases between. Looked up from germline, CDR1 is MNHNY and CDR2 is SVGAGI (reference sequence). The CDR3, as DNA: TGTGCCAGCAGAGACGGGACGTTGTTTTTT. It specifies CASRDGTLFF.

V usage is TRBV29-1 and J usage is TRBJ1-2, with a possible D match to TRBD1 (5 bases). V shed 3 bases and J shed 8 bases, with 10 bases lying between them. Germline V lookup: CDR1 SQVTM, CDR2 ANQGSEA. This CDR3 has 11 residues. In DNA form, the CDR3 reads TGCAGCGTTGATTCCGGGGCCGGCTACACCTTC. It is translated as CSVDSGAGYTF.

The V gene is TRBV5-4, the J gene TRBJ1-4; TRBD1 aligns across 7 bases. V shed 0 bases, J shed 1 base, and the junction held 3 bases outside the gene matches. The CDR3 contains 16 residues. The germline gives CDR1 SGHNT, CDR2 YYREEE (reference sequence). The CDR3 spells CASSLGGGGTNEKLFF. In DNA form, the CDR3 reads TGTGCCAGCAGCTTGGGAGGGGGCGGAACTAATGAAAAACTGTTTTTT.

This chain uses TRBV6-2 or TRBV6-3 with TRBJ1-2, with no clear D. The V end was cut by 2 bases, the J end by 1 base, with 17 bases between. The CDR3 totals 17 residues. Germline V lookup: CDR1 MNHEY, CDR2 SVGEGT. For the CDR3, the DNA is TGTGCCAGCAGTTACAGTGGAGTCGTCGGGGATAACTATGGCTACACCTTC. This sequence encodes CASSYSGVVGDNYGYTF.

The table lists this clonotype with a few counts. The chain has TRBV7-9 and TRBJ2-7; 8 nucleotides line up with TRBD1. Looked up from germline, CDR1 is SEHNR and CDR2 is FQNEAQ (reference sequence). The CDR3 spans 12 residues. The V and J ends lost 11 bases and 7 bases, in that order; junction bases with no gene match: 10. The CDR3 coding sequence is TGTGCCGGAAGTACAGGGGGATGGGAGCAGTACTTC. It encodes CAGSTGGWEQYF.

The chain links TRBV28 to TRBJ2-3, with D perhaps TRBD1 (7 bases). V was cut by 7 bases and J by 2 bases, with 16 bases left in between. Germline lookup yields CDR1 MDHEN and CDR2 SYDVKM. The CDR3 runs to 15 residues. The CDR3 loop reads CASIRGASNTDTQYF. CDR3 sequence (DNA): TGTGCCAGCATCAGGGGGGCCTCTAACACAGATACGCAGTATTTT.

This clonotype was seen repeatedly, ten times or more. The V and J genes are TRBV7-8 and TRBJ1-4; 8 bases line up with TRBD1. Germline loops: CDR1 SGHVS, CDR2 FQNEAQ. The CDR3 contains 15 residues. V shed 5 bases and J 4 bases; nucleotides not matched to a gene: 6. The CDR3 coding sequence is TGTGCCAGCAGCCCTGACAGGGGCCTTAATGAAAAACTGTTTTTT. This codes for CASSPDRGLNEKLFF.

Turning to this clonotype: Compared with germline, one end of the junction differs, possibly owing to a read error. V and J are TRBV7-6 and TRBJ2-1, with unresolved D. This CDR3 has 15 residues. CDR1 and CDR2 from the germline V gene are SGHVS and FNYEAQ. This chain's CDR3 is CASSPTTTSYNEQFF. The CDR3 region has the DNA TGTGCTAGCAGCCCGACCACGACGTCCTACAATGAGCAGTTCTTC.

On this clonotype itself: At one boundary the junction diverges from the germline segment, which might be a read error. The chain combines TRBV4-1 with TRBJ2-1, with D unresolved. The germline CDR1 and CDR2 sequences are MGHRA and YSYEKL. The CDR3 covers 16 residues. In DNA, the CDR3 is TGCGCCAGCAGCCAAGGGGCAGCGAGCTCCCACAATGAGCAGTTCTTC. Translating gives CASSQGAASSHNEQFF.

In this sample, this clonotype turned up a few times. The chain couples TRBV7-9 to TRBJ2-3; 15 nucleotides align to TRBD2. The trim removed 5 bases at V and 5 bases at J, leaving 8 bases unmatched. The CDR3 totals 17 residues. Germline V gene data show CDR1 as SEHNR and CDR2 as FQNEAQ (reference sequence). CDR3 protein: CASSARTSGGVRDTQYF. Here the CDR3 DNA reads TGTGCCAGCAGCGCACGGACTAGCGGGGGGGTGCGAGATACGCAGTATTTT.

The chain recombines TRBV6-1 with TRBJ1-6; weak D call: TRBD1 (5 bases). CDR3 length equals 14 residues. Germline V gene data show CDR1 as MNHNS and CDR2 as SASEGT. With 5 bases removed from V and 10 bases from J, the gap between germline ends came to 15 bases. The CDR3 DNA reads as TGTGCCAGCAGTCCCCGGACAAGCTACTCACCCCTCCACTTT. Its protein product is CASSPRTSYSPLHF.

This chain connects TRBV9 to TRBJ2-2; maybe TRBD2 (6 bases). Germline CDR1 SGDLS, CDR2 YYNGEE. Trimming left V 4 bases short and J 5 bases short, with 15 bases between. The CDR3 covers 15 residues. The DNA of the CDR3 is TGTGCCAGCAGCCTTCCGCGGGACCAGACCGGGGAGCTGTTTTTT. Its translation: CASSLPRDQTGELFF. The full variable domain, completed using reference TRBV9 and TRBJ2-2, is DSGVTQTPKHLITATGQRVTLRCSPRSGDLSVYWYQQSLDQGLQFLIQYYNGEERAKGNILERFSAQQFPDLHSELNLSSLELGDSALYFCASSLPRDQTGELFFGEGSRLTVL.

CDR3 DNA sequence: TGTGCCATCAACCCCCCGGGGTTAGGCACTGAAGCTTTCTTT. The encoded protein is CAINPPGLGTEAFF. The V and J genes are TRBV7-9 and TRBJ1-1; D remains unclear. The V end lost 10 bases, the J end lost 4 bases, and 19 bases lay between the germline ends. CDR3 length: 14 residues. The germline gives CDR1 SEHNR, CDR2 FQNEAQ (reference sequence).

CDR3 nucleotides: TGTGCCAGTAGTACGCCGGGGCTCAATGAGCAGTTCTTC. Translation: CASSTPGLNEQFF. The genes are TRBV19 and TRBJ2-1; the D call may be TRBD1 or TRBD2 (5 bases each). This CDR3 contains 13 residues. CDR1 and CDR2 from the germline V gene are LNHDA and SQIVND (reference sequence). Trimming took off 4 bases at V and 6 bases at J, with 10 bases between the two ends.

This chain links TRBV7-2 with TRBJ2-3; 8 bases match TRBD2. The trim removed 5 bases at V and 12 bases at J, leaving 22 bases unmatched. CDR1 and CDR2 (germline): SGHTA, FQGNSA. This CDR3 has 17 residues. The CDR3 DNA reads as TGTGCCAGCAGCCCCTCTCGGACTAGCCGGGGGAGGGGGGGACAGTATTTT. Translated: CASSPSRTSRGRGGQYF.

Regarding this clonotype: This may arise from a read error, as a much more abundant clone is one base away. This rearrangement joins TRBV12-3 or TRBV12-4 to TRBJ2-1; no definite D call. This CDR3 is 15 amino acids long. As DNA, the CDR3 is TGTGCCACCGCCCCCTCAGATTATTTCTACAATGAGGAGTTCTTC. Protein: CATAPSDYFYNEEFF.

This clonotype was found once. The CDR3 is CASSLVSDGTNYGYTF. For the CDR3, the DNA is TGTGCCAGCAGCTTAGTGTCGGACGGGACCAACTATGGCTACACCTTC. The rearrangement links TRBV7-6 to TRBJ1-2; maybe TRBD1 (5 bases). Trimming shortened V by 1 base and J by 2 bases, and 14 bases separated the two germline ends. CDR3 length: 16 residues. Germline lookup yields CDR1 SGHVS and CDR2 FNYEAQ.